Below, one TCR beta chain is given with its context. The data stem from a study of blood T cell repertoires in COVID-19. Across the whole study: Acute and convalescent COVID-19 samples came from the United States, Italy and Spain.

Germline V gene sequence: CDR1 KGHSH, CDR2 LQKENI. V lost 3 bases and J lost 1, with 13 bases in between. This CDR3 has 15 residues. Libraries were prepared by immunoSEQ multiplex PCR; TCRdb keeps only in-frame clonotypes and omits some of them. The data contain around 400,000 clones, around 87% of them singletons. The sequenced sample consisted of peripheral blood. This chain links TRBV18 with TRBJ2-7; the D gene is possibly TRBD1 (6 bases). This receptor was obtained from a woman in her sixties with COVID-19, enrolled during active disease. The CDR3, as DNA: TGTGCCAGCTCACCTTCGGGACAACTATCCTACGAGCAGTACTTC. Its protein product is CASSPSGQLSYEQYF. The whole variable domain, filled in from reference TRBV18 and TRBJ2-7, reads NAGVMQNPRHLVRRRGQEARLRCSPMKGHSHVYWYRQLPEEGLKFMVYLQKENIIDESGMPKERFSAEFPKEGPSILRIQQVVRGDSAAYFCASSPSGQLSYEQYFGPGTRLTVT.